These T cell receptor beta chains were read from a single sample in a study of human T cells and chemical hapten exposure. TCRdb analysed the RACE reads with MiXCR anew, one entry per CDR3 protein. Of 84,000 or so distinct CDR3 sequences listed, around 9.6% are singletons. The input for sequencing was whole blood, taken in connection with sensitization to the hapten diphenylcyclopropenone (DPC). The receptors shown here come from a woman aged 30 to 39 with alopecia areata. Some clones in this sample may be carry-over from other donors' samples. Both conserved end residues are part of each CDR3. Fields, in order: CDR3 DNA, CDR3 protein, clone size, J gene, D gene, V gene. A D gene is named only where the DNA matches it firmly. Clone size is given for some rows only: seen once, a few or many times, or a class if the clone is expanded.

CDR3 DNA: TGTGCCAGCAGGGACAGGGGGCCGGACTCCTATAATTCACCCCTCCACTTT; CDR3 protein: CASRDRGPDSYNSPLHF; clone size: many; J gene: TRBJ1-6; D gene: TRBD1; V gene: TRBV11-2
CDR3 DNA: TGCAGCGCCGACAGGGCCTCGAACACTGAAGCTTTCTTT; CDR3 protein: CSADRASNTEAFF; clone size: many; J gene: TRBJ1-1; D gene: TRBD1; V gene: TRBV29-1
CDR3 DNA: TGTGCCAGCAGTGGTCGACACCACCCGGGCAATGAGCAGTTCTTC; CDR3 protein: CASSGRHHPGNEQFF; clone size: .; J gene: TRBJ2-1; D gene: .; V gene: TRBV28
CDR3 DNA: TGTGCCAGCAGTCTCGGACAGGCTCCCTACGAGCAGTACTTC; CDR3 protein: CASSLGQAPYEQYF; clone size: many; J gene: TRBJ2-7; D gene: TRBD1; V gene: TRBV27
CDR3 DNA: TGTGCCAGCTCACCACGAGGGGTTGTGGCGAACACTGAAGCTTTCTTT; CDR3 protein: CASSPRGVVANTEAFF; clone size: .; J gene: TRBJ1-1; D gene: .; V gene: TRBV18
CDR3 DNA: TGTGCCAGCTCACCACAGGTGGCGGGGGAGCAGTACTTC; CDR3 protein: CASSPQVAGEQYF; clone size: few; J gene: TRBJ2-7; D gene: .; V gene: TRBV18
CDR3 DNA: TGTGCCAGCAGCCAAGACGGGGGCCTCCGGGATACGCAGTATTTT; CDR3 protein: CASSQDGGLRDTQYF; clone size: many; J gene: TRBJ2-3; D gene: .; V gene: TRBV4-2
CDR3 DNA: TGTGCCAGCAGTGAGTGGCAGGAGCAGTTCTTC; CDR3 protein: CASSEWQEQFF; clone size: many; J gene: TRBJ2-1; D gene: .; V gene: TRBV6-1
CDR3 DNA: TGTGCCAGCAAAGTAGCGGGCCCCCCCCCCTACAATGAGCAGTTCTTC; CDR3 protein: CASKVAGPPPYNEQFF; clone size: many; J gene: TRBJ2-1; D gene: TRBD2; V gene: TRBV6-2/TRBV6-3
CDR3 DNA: TGCAGTGCTAGACCTACAGGGTCTGGGGCCAACGTCCTGACTTTC; CDR3 protein: CSARPTGSGANVLTF; clone size: many; J gene: TRBJ2-6; D gene: .; V gene: TRBV20-1
CDR3 DNA: TGCAGCGTTGAAACAGGGGAGAACCAGCCCCAGCATTTT; CDR3 protein: CSVETGENQPQHF; clone size: many; J gene: TRBJ1-5; D gene: TRBD1; V gene: TRBV29-1
CDR3 DNA: TGTGCCAGCAGACTTGGTGGGACCCCGGTTTACGAGCAGTACTTC; CDR3 protein: CASRLGGTPVYEQYF; clone size: .; J gene: TRBJ2-7; D gene: .; V gene: TRBV7-9
CDR3 DNA: TGTGCCAGCAGCGTAGGGGTAGCGGGCTACAATGAGCAGTTCTTC; CDR3 protein: CASSVGVAGYNEQFF; clone size: many; J gene: TRBJ2-1; D gene: TRBD2; V gene: TRBV9
CDR3 DNA: TGTGCCTGGAGACCTACAGGGGGCGAGGCGACTTTCTTT; CDR3 protein: CAWRPTGGEATFF; clone size: few; J gene: TRBJ1-1; D gene: TRBD1; V gene: TRBV30
CDR3 DNA: TGTGCCAGCTCCCAAAGAACGGACAGGACGGGAGCTTTCTTT; CDR3 protein: CASSQRTDRTGAFF; clone size: .; J gene: TRBJ1-1; D gene: TRBD1; V gene: TRBV18
CDR3 DNA: TGTGCCAGCAGCCCTATAATCGGACAGGGGTCTTCACCCCTCCACTTT; CDR3 protein: CASSPIIGQGSSPLHF; clone size: .; J gene: TRBJ1-6; D gene: TRBD1; V gene: TRBV11-2
CDR3 DNA: TGCGCCAGCAGCTTGGAAGGGACGTGGGCAGATACGCAGTATTTT; CDR3 protein: CASSLEGTWADTQYF; clone size: many; J gene: TRBJ2-3; D gene: .; V gene: TRBV5-1
CDR3 DNA: TGTGCCAGCAGTTTAATCCAGGGGAGCACCTACGAGCAGTACTTC; CDR3 protein: CASSLIQGSTYEQYF; clone size: many; J gene: TRBJ2-7; D gene: .; V gene: TRBV27
CDR3 DNA: TGTGCCAGCAGCCCCGGACCCTTCCAGGAGGGCTACACCTTC; CDR3 protein: CASSPGPFQEGYTF; clone size: many; J gene: TRBJ1-2; D gene: .; V gene: TRBV9
CDR3 DNA: TGTGCCAGCAGCTTTTTACAGGGGTCCACAGATACGCAGTATTTT; CDR3 protein: CASSFLQGSTDTQYF; clone size: few; J gene: TRBJ2-3; D gene: TRBD1; V gene: TRBV7-2
CDR3 DNA: TGTGCCAGCAGCACTCAATCGGGCACAGATACGCAGTATTTT; CDR3 protein: CASSTQSGTDTQYF; clone size: few; J gene: TRBJ2-3; D gene: .; V gene: TRBV7-2
CDR3 DNA: TGTGCCAGCAGTTTTGGCAGGGGCTATGGCTACACCTTC; CDR3 protein: CASSFGRGYGYTF; clone size: many; J gene: TRBJ1-2; D gene: .; V gene: TRBV28
CDR3 DNA: TGTGCCAGCAGCCCGTCTTTTTCGGTAGGTGAGTTCTTC; CDR3 protein: CASSPSFSVGEFF; clone size: .; J gene: TRBJ2-1; D gene: .; V gene: TRBV11-2
CDR3 DNA: TGCAGCGTTCCGGGACAGGGCTTGGTAGATACGCAGTATTTT; CDR3 protein: CSVPGQGLVDTQYF; clone size: many; J gene: TRBJ2-3; D gene: TRBD1; V gene: TRBV29-1
CDR3 DNA: TGTGCCAGTAGTGCGGGACAGGGGTCCCGATGGAACACAGATACGCAGTATTTT; CDR3 protein: CASSAGQGSRWNTDTQYF; clone size: .; J gene: TRBJ2-3; D gene: TRBD1; V gene: TRBV19
CDR3 DNA: TGTGCCAGCAGCTTTCGGACTAGCGTCTACAATGAGCAGTTCTTC; CDR3 protein: CASSFRTSVYNEQFF; clone size: .; J gene: TRBJ2-1; D gene: TRBD2; V gene: TRBV5-6
CDR3 DNA: TGTGCCAGCAGCGCGGACAGGGGATCCTACGAGCAGTACTTC; CDR3 protein: CASSADRGSYEQYF; clone size: many; J gene: TRBJ2-7; D gene: TRBD1; V gene: TRBV7-2
CDR3 DNA: TGTGCCAGCTCCCCAAATGGGGCTGACTACGAGCAGTACTTC; CDR3 protein: CASSPNGADYEQYF; clone size: many; J gene: TRBJ2-7; D gene: .; V gene: TRBV18
CDR3 DNA: TGTGCCAGCAGCTTTAATGGTTTCACAGATACGCAGTATTTT; CDR3 protein: CASSFNGFTDTQYF; clone size: many; J gene: TRBJ2-3; D gene: .; V gene: TRBV11-2
CDR3 DNA: TGCAGCGTTGGTGAGGGCACCAATGAGCAGTTCTTC; CDR3 protein: CSVGEGTNEQFF; clone size: many; J gene: TRBJ2-1; D gene: .; V gene: TRBV29-1
CDR3 DNA: TGTGCCAGCAGCCAAGGACAGGGCACTGAAGCTTTCTTT; CDR3 protein: CASSQGQGTEAFF; clone size: few; J gene: TRBJ1-1; D gene: TRBD1; V gene: TRBV3-1
CDR3 DNA: TGCAGCGTTGCCGCGAGCGGGGGTGCTGCAGATACGCAGTATTTT; CDR3 protein: CSVAASGGAADTQYF; clone size: many; J gene: TRBJ2-3; D gene: TRBD2; V gene: TRBV29-1
CDR3 DNA: TGCAGCGCCGGGACAGCTCTTTCCGAGCAGTACTTC; CDR3 protein: CSAGTALSEQYF; clone size: few; J gene: TRBJ2-7; D gene: TRBD1; V gene: TRBV29-1
CDR3 DNA: TGTGCCAGCAGTGTGAGCGAGCTCGGCTATGGCTACACCTTC; CDR3 protein: CASSVSELGYGYTF; clone size: many; J gene: TRBJ1-2; D gene: .; V gene: TRBV2
CDR3 DNA: TGTGCCAGCAGTGAACAAGGCAGCACAGATACGCAGTATTTT; CDR3 protein: CASSEQGSTDTQYF; clone size: few; J gene: TRBJ2-3; D gene: .; V gene: TRBV25-1
CDR3 DNA: TGTGCCAGCAGCATCCAACAGGGGGCCGAGCAGTACTTC; CDR3 protein: CASSIQQGAEQYF; clone size: many; J gene: TRBJ2-7; D gene: TRBD1; V gene: TRBV11-2
CDR3 DNA: TGTGCCAGCAGCCCTCCGGCGCCTAGCTCCTACAATGAGCAGTTCTTC; CDR3 protein: CASSPPAPSSYNEQFF; clone size: few; J gene: TRBJ2-1; D gene: .; V gene: TRBV5-6
CDR3 DNA: TGTGCCAGCAGCTCTTTCCAGGGATCCTACGAGCAGTACTTC; CDR3 protein: CASSSFQGSYEQYF; clone size: many; J gene: TRBJ2-7; D gene: .; V gene: TRBV7-6
CDR3 DNA: TGCAGTGCTAGAGATTACCTAGCGGGAGTACTTCCCGGGGAGCTGTTTTTT; CDR3 protein: CSARDYLAGVLPGELFF; clone size: .; J gene: TRBJ2-2; D gene: TRBD2; V gene: TRBV20-1
CDR3 DNA: TGTGCCAGCAGTTTGTGGGGGAGGGCTGAAGCTTTCTTT; CDR3 protein: CASSLWGRAEAFF; clone size: .; J gene: TRBJ1-1; D gene: .; V gene: TRBV28
CDR3 DNA: TGCGCCAGCAGCCGGTCACTGTCAACCGAGACCCAGTACTTC; CDR3 protein: CASSRSLSTETQYF; clone size: many; J gene: TRBJ2-5; D gene: .; V gene: TRBV4-1
CDR3 DNA: TGTGCCAGCAGCCTGGGGTCCACAACCAAATCGCAGTATTTT; CDR3 protein: CASSLGSTTKSQYF; clone size: many; J gene: TRBJ2-3; D gene: .; V gene: TRBV7-2
CDR3 DNA: TGCAGTGCCCCGCGGGGCACTGAAGCTTTCTTT; CDR3 protein: CSAPRGTEAFF; clone size: many; J gene: TRBJ1-1; D gene: .; V gene: TRBV20-1
CDR3 DNA: TGCGCCAGCAGTGAGTCGACAGGGGAGGGAAACACCATATATTTT; CDR3 protein: CASSESTGEGNTIYF; clone size: many; J gene: TRBJ1-3; D gene: TRBD1; V gene: TRBV10-2
CDR3 DNA: TGTGCCAGCAGCCCGGGGGGTCAGGGAGGAACCAAAAACATTCAGTACTTC; CDR3 protein: CASSPGGQGGTKNIQYF; clone size: .; J gene: TRBJ2-4; D gene: TRBD2; V gene: TRBV9
CDR3 DNA: TGTGCCAGCAGTTTCCGACAGAGCACAGATACGCAGTATTTT; CDR3 protein: CASSFRQSTDTQYF; clone size: many; J gene: TRBJ2-3; D gene: .; V gene: TRBV28
CDR3 DNA: TGCAGTGCTCAAAGTCCCATGACCACCTACGAGCAGTACTTC; CDR3 protein: CSAQSPMTTYEQYF; clone size: many; J gene: TRBJ2-7; D gene: .; V gene: TRBV20-1
CDR3 DNA: TGTGCCAGCAGCCCAATCGCGGGGATCGCCGGGGAGCTGTTTTTT; CDR3 protein: CASSPIAGIAGELFF; clone size: many; J gene: TRBJ2-2; D gene: .; V gene: TRBV7-6
CDR3 DNA: TGTGCAAGTCGCTTAGCGAGTGGACAGGGGTTGAATCAGCCCCAGCATTTT; CDR3 protein: CASRLASGQGLNQPQHF; clone size: many; J gene: TRBJ1-5; D gene: .; V gene: TRBV12-2
CDR3 DNA: TGTGCCAGCAGTTTACGGACAGCGAACACTGAAGCTTTCTTT; CDR3 protein: CASSLRTANTEAFF; clone size: many; J gene: TRBJ1-1; D gene: .; V gene: TRBV28
CDR3 DNA: TGTGCCAGCACGTCCAGCGGGACGATCGGGGAGCTGTTTTTT; CDR3 protein: CASTSSGTIGELFF; clone size: many; J gene: TRBJ2-2; D gene: TRBD2; V gene: TRBV11-2
CDR3 DNA: TGTGCCAGCAGCTTGGCACTAGCGGGAGGGTCGTCCTACGAGCAGTACTTC; CDR3 protein: CASSLALAGGSSYEQYF; clone size: .; J gene: TRBJ2-7; D gene: TRBD2; V gene: TRBV5-5
CDR3 DNA: TGTGCCAGCAGTAGCGGGAGTTTAGATGAGCAGTACTTC; CDR3 protein: CASSSGSLDEQYF; clone size: many; J gene: TRBJ2-7; D gene: TRBD2; V gene: TRBV28
CDR3 DNA: TGCGCCAGCAGCCTCCGGGACAAGGATGAAAAACTGTTTTTT; CDR3 protein: CASSLRDKDEKLFF; clone size: many; J gene: TRBJ1-4; D gene: .; V gene: TRBV5-1